The clone carrying this T cell receptor (beta chain) has more than one count but fewer than ten. The germline V gene encodes CDR1 SGHDN and CDR2 FVKESK. The CDR3 covers 17 residues. J lost 2 bases, V lost 0 bases, and 10 bases had no gene match. Preparing the TCRbeta library involved the use of unique molecular identifiers. Each CDR3 protein gets one entry after TCRdb re-called the PCR reads with MiXCR. The profile shows 85,000 to 120,000 distinct CDR3 sequences, around 6% of them singletons. The data originate from a study of T-cell reconstitution after alpha-beta-depleted transplantation in children.

This clonotype was sampled from a female patient aged 2-9 years who had a stem cell transplant for Fanconi anemia, so the T cells may come from the graft donor. The chain combines TRBV14 with TRBJ2-7; 7 bases line up with TRBD2. The sample was PBMCs, mostly from graft donor cells, taken 60 days after TCRalphabeta/CD19-depleted stem cell transplant. The CDR3 reads CASSQEFRDYRAYEQYF. Written as DNA, the CDR3 is TGTGCCAGCAGCCAAGAATTTCGGGACTACCGAGCCTACGAGCAGTACTTC.